This TCR beta chain was identified in a study of T cell responses to AZD1222 COVID-19 vaccine. Data came from immunoSEQ multiplex PCR; TCRdb stores just in-frame clones and leaves some out. The data hold 85,000 to 90,000 clones, with roughly 90% observed a single time. This clone was found a few times. No antigen is known for it. This CDR3 has 13 residues. V was pared by 4 bases and J by 2 bases, with 9 bases between. Germline V gene data show CDR1 as SGHRS and CDR2 as YFSETQ. Findings and limits, study-wide: Only a handful of individuals given AZD1222 were seropositive at baseline. Donors, mostly white British, included more females; clonal diversity was possibly underestimated. Regions 160-218 and 743-854 dominated among vaccine-associated CD4 TCRs spanning spike. Reportedly, nearly half the spike-specific TCRs target unmutated variant regions.

The sample here was peripheral blood, taken 28 days after the second AZD1222 dose. This clonotype was sampled from an adult who received the AZD1222 COVID-19 vaccine. The V gene is TRBV5-1, the J gene TRBJ1-2, with D tentatively TRBD1 (5 bases). The CDR3 region is CASSPQGNYGYTF. The CDR3 coding sequence is TGCGCCAGCAGCCCGCAGGGAAACTATGGCTACACCTTC.